The text below deals with one T cell receptor beta chain. These data come from a study of blood T cell repertoires in COVID-19. On the study more broadly: Acute and convalescent COVID-19 specimens originated in the United States, Italy and Spain. The cDNA or gDNA used as material had been derived from T cells, B-cell-depleted T cells, or PBMCs.

Per the authors' pipeline: Reference gene primer amplification gave nucleated cell count estimates. Assay used: immunoSEQ multiplex PCR; TCRdb lists only in-frame clones, some missing. That table is the source of V, J and clone size, and D and trimming were worked out from the DNA. The table lists 70,000 to 95,000 clones, 75% to 90% of them singletons. The clonotype originates from a human donor with active COVID-19. The donor label of this sample is uncertain. Sequencing was performed on peripheral blood.

The CDR3 here is CASTHGKGPNQPQHF. CDR3 nucleotide sequence: TGTGCCAGCACCCATGGGAAGGGGCCAAATCAGCCCCAGCATTTT. This sequence joins TRBV28 and TRBJ1-5; TRBD1 is a possible D gene (5 bases). The V end lost 7 bases, the J end lost 4 bases, and 17 bases lay between the germline ends. The V gene's germline CDR1 is MDHEN and CDR2 SYDVKM. The CDR3 spans 15 residues.